The T cell receptor beta chain under discussion was sequenced for a study of molecular identifiers for immune sequencing clone quantification. Study outcomes and limitations: Because of identical TCR molecules sharing a barcode, sizes of highly expanded clones could be underestimated. Whereas naive cells kept under 1% of molecules in clones above 20 RNA copies, such clones held over 98% in effectors.

MiXCR, run by TCRdb on the PCR reads, gives a single entry per CDR3 protein. The data show over 600,000 distinct CDR3 sequences, 20% seen once. This clonotype occurred many times. Its cognate antigen is unknown. CDR1 is MNHEY, CDR2 SVGAGI, per germline. CDR3 length: 18 amino acids. V was shortened by 6 bases and J by 2 bases, with 23 bases between the two germline ends. Material for sequencing was naive CD8+ T cells from blood, with Jurkat cell RNA spiked in. Subset defined: FACS-sorted CD8+CD4-CCR7+CD45RA+ naive T cells. The TCR sequence derives from a human donor in good health. Some libraries in this study had Jurkat cell RNA spiked in. The V and J genes are TRBV6-5 and TRBJ1-5; D perhaps matches TRBD1 (6 bases). The CDR3 DNA reads as TGTGCCAGCAGCCCAAAAGCAACAGGGTACGTTGGCAATCAGCCCCAGCATTTT. Translated: CASSPKATGYVGNQPQHF.